These 18 T cell receptor beta chains were sequenced from one sample in a study of blood T cell repertoires in COVID-19. This table comes from immunoSEQ multiplex PCR, and its TCRdb copy is limited to in-frame clones, with some not included. The sample records about 140,000 clones, about four fifths being singletons. Sequenced: peripheral blood. These receptors all come from a man between 25 and 39 years old with COVID-19, enrolled during active disease.

The chain is built from TRBV18 and TRBJ1-4; TRBD1 matches 9 bases. Germline V gene data show CDR1 as KGHSH and CDR2 as LQKENI. J was trimmed by 7 bases and V by 3 bases; bases with no gene match: 6. CDR3 length equals 15 residues. The CDR3 region is CASSPPGTGFEKLFF. In DNA form, the CDR3 reads TGTGCCAGCTCACCCCCCGGGACAGGGTTTGAAAAACTGTTTTTT. The full variable domain, in which reference TRBV18 and TRBJ1-4 provide the parts outside the CDR3, is NAGVMQNPRHLVRRRGQEARLRCSPMKGHSHVYWYRQLPEEGLKFMVYLQKENIIDESGMPKERFSAEFPKEGPSILRIQQVVRGDSAAYFCASSPPGTGFEKLFFGSGTQLSVL.

V gene TRBV9 combines with J gene TRBJ2-3, with a tentative D call TRBD1 (6 bases). The CDR3 extends over 16 amino acids. CDR1 is SGDLS and CDR2 is YYNGEE in the germline V gene. Trimming pared 4 bases from V and 0 bases from J, leaving 15 bases between. The CDR3 protein is CASSMGPGQSTDTQYF. The CDR3 DNA sequence: TGTGCCAGCAGCATGGGCCCGGGACAAAGCACAGATACGCAGTATTTT. The complete variable domain, with remaining parts taken from reference TRBV9 and TRBJ2-3, reads DSGVTQTPKHLITATGQRVTLRCSPRSGDLSVYWYQQSLDQGLQFLIQYYNGEERAKGNILERFSAQQFPDLHSELNLSSLELGDSALYFCASSMGPGQSTDTQYFGPGTRLTVL.

The chain combines TRBV9 with TRBJ2-3; maybe TRBD2 (6 bases). Trimming cost V 7 bases and J 0 bases, with 12 bases left between them. Germline V gene sequence: CDR1 SGDLS, CDR2 YYNGEE. The CDR3 contains 14 residues. CDR3 nucleotide sequence: TGTGCCAGCGCTCGGGAGTTGAGCACAGATACGCAGTATTTT. Its translation: CASARELSTDTQYF.

The chain links TRBV28 to TRBJ2-7, with a weak D call TRBD2 (5 bases). The germline gives CDR1 MDHEN, CDR2 SYDVKM. Trimming left V 6 bases short and J 5 bases short, with 17 bases between. This CDR3 is 14 amino acids long. Here the CDR3 reads CASRSTGGGDEQYF. CDR3 DNA sequence: TGTGCCAGCAGGTCTACCGGTGGAGGCGACGAGCAGTACTTC.

This rearrangement joins TRBV28 to TRBJ2-5; 7 bases agree with TRBD1. This CDR3 has 13 amino acids. The junction had 4 bases not matched to a gene; V was cut back by 8 bases and J by 1 base. Germline V lookup: CDR1 MDHEN, CDR2 SYDVKM. CDR3 nucleotides: TGTGCCAGCTCCTCAGGGGGCCAAGAGACCCAGTACTTC. It yields the protein CASSSGGQETQYF.

The chain has TRBV2 and TRBJ1-4, with D possibly matching TRBD1 (6 bases). V lost 2 bases and J lost 8, with 15 bases in between. In germline, CDR1 is SNHLY, CDR2 FYNNEI. This CDR3 contains 15 residues. Here the CDR3 reads CASSESGGAKEKLFF. The CDR3 DNA is TGTGCCAGCAGTGAATCGGGGGGCGCAAAGGAAAAACTGTTTTTT.

The rearrangement uses TRBV19 and TRBJ1-1; D gene unclear. The germline gives CDR1 LNHDA, CDR2 SQIVND (reference sequence). The CDR3 consists of 12 residues. The V end was cut by 1 base, the J end by 9 bases, with 9 bases between. CDR3 nucleotide sequence: TGTGCCAGTAGTATAGGGGTAGCAAAAGCTTTCTTT. This gives the protein CASSIGVAKAFF.

The CDR3 DNA is TGTGCCAGCAGTTTGAACCAGGGGGAGGTTGGAGGCTACACCTTC. It encodes CASSLNQGEVGGYTF. The rearrangement uses TRBV28 and TRBJ1-2, with TRBD1 matching 7 bases. CDR1 and CDR2 (germline): MDHEN, SYDVKM. The CDR3 covers 15 residues. With V trimmed by 3 bases and J by 8 bases, 12 bases remained unmatched.

This chain connects TRBV19 to TRBJ1-5; 9 bases are a match to TRBD1. Germline CDR1 and CDR2: LNHDA and SQIVND (reference sequence). After removal of 4 bases from V and 2 bases from J, the junction contained 3 bases not matched to a gene. This CDR3 is 15 amino acids long. DNA of the CDR3: TGTGCCAGTAGTAGGGGACAGGGCGGCAATCAGCCCCAGCATTTT. Amino acids: CASSRGQGGNQPQHF.

CDR3 in amino acids: CSQPGQNGYTF. The DNA of the CDR3 is TGCAGTCAGCCGGGACAGAATGGCTACACCTTC. The V gene is TRBV20-1, the J gene TRBJ1-2, with 7 nucleotides matching TRBD1. The CDR3 is 11 amino acids. Germline assignment: CDR1 DFQATT and CDR2 SNEGSKA (reference sequence). V dropped 8 bases and J dropped 6; count of bases not matched to a gene: 6.

This clone was counted once. The chain couples TRBV6-5 to TRBJ1-2, with 8 bases lining up with TRBD1. Germline V gene lookup returns CDR1 MNHEY and CDR2 SVGAGI. CDR3 size: 15 residues. V gave up 4 bases and J gave up 7 bases; unmatched junction bases: 11. CDR3 DNA: TGTGCCAGCAGTTCAAGACAGGGGATCGTACGTGGCTACACCTTC. This gives the protein CASSSRQGIVRGYTF.

V gene TRBV30 combines with J gene TRBJ2-2; D perhaps matches TRBD1 (6 bases). The CDR3 loop spans 14 amino acids. Germline CDR1 is GTSNPN and CDR2 is SVGIG (reference sequence). The V gene lost 0 bases and the J gene lost 4 bases, with 9 bases spanning the gap. CDR3 loop: CAWSVLGGTGELFF. Here the CDR3 DNA reads TGTGCCTGGAGTGTTCTAGGGGGCACCGGGGAGCTGTTTTTT.

This sequence joins TRBV25-1 and TRBJ1-2, with D possibly TRBD1 on 5 matching bases. Germline V gene data show CDR1 as MGHDK and CDR2 as SYGVNS. Trimming shortened V by 7 bases and J by 4 bases, and 13 bases separated the two germline ends. The CDR3 extends over 13 amino acids. CDR3 residues: CASTPGLTYGYTF. DNA of the CDR3: TGTGCCAGCACCCCGGGACTGACCTATGGCTACACCTTC.

This rearrangement joins TRBV5-6 to TRBJ1-1; unclear D gene. Trimming removed 4 bases at V and 11 bases at J, with 24 bases between. Germline V gene data show CDR1 as SGHDT and CDR2 as YYEEEE. This CDR3 region has 15 residues. The CDR3 protein is CASSHSSFSGEGAFF. The CDR3 DNA follows: TGTGCCAGCAGCCATTCTTCGTTCAGCGGGGAAGGTGCTTTCTTT.

V gene TRBV5-1 combines with J gene TRBJ2-2; D not certain. The CDR3 is made up of 15 amino acids. V lost 2 bases and J lost 6, with 14 bases in between. Per germline, CDR1 SGHRS and CDR2 YFSETQ. The CDR3 coding sequence is TGCGCCAGCAGCTTAAATCCTACCCAATCCGGGGAGCTGTTTTTT. Translated: CASSLNPTQSGELFF.

The chain carries TRBV15 and TRBJ2-5; 9 positions match TRBD1. Germline V gives CDR1 LNHNV, CDR2 YYDKDF (reference sequence). With V trimmed by 5 bases and J by 5 bases, 18 bases remained unmatched. The CDR3 contains 18 residues. Here the CDR3 reads CATSLGSGTGSIGETQYF. Written as DNA, the CDR3 is TGTGCCACCAGCTTGGGCAGCGGGACAGGGAGTATTGGGGAGACCCAGTACTTC. Supplemented by reference TRBV15 and TRBJ2-5, the full variable domain reads DAMVIQNPRYQVTQFGKPVTLSCSQTLNHNVMYWYQQKSSQAPKLLFHYYDKDFNNEADTPDNFQSRRPNTSFCFLDIRSPGLGDTAMYLCATSLGSGTGSIGETQYFGPGTRLLVL.

CDR3 residues: CASSQDVPPTGKLFF. The DNA for the CDR3 is TGTGCCAGCAGCCAAGATGTGCCTCCCACAGGAAAACTGTTTTTT. V gene TRBV14 combines with J gene TRBJ1-4; D is perhaps TRBD1 (5 bases). Germline-derived CDR1 and CDR2 are SGHDN and FVKESK. The CDR3 length is 15 residues. Deletions cut 0 bases from V and 10 bases from J, with 15 bases between.

V and J are TRBV7-3 and TRBJ2-1, with 16 bases matching TRBD2. From germline, CDR1 is SGHTA and CDR2 FQGTGA. The length of the CDR3 is 15 residues. Unmatched junction bases numbered 8, after V lost 4 bases and J lost 14 bases. CDR3 in DNA: TGTGCCAGCAGCTCAGGGACTAGCGGGAGGGCCGCAAAGTTCTTC. The encoded protein is CASSSGTSGRAAKFF.